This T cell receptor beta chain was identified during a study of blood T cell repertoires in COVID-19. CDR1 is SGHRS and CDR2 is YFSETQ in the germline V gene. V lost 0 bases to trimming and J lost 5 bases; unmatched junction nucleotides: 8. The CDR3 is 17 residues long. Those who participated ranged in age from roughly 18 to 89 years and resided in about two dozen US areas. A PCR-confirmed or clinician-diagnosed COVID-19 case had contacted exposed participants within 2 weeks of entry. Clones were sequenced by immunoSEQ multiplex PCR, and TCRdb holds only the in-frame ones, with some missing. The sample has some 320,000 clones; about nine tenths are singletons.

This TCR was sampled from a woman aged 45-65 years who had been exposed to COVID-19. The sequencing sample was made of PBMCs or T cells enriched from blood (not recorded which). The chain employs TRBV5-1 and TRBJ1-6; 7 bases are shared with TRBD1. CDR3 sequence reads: CASSLEVRQGNNSPLHF. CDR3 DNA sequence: TGCGCCAGCAGCTTGGAAGTTCGACAGGGTAATAATTCACCCCTCCACTTT.